The 9 T cell receptor beta chains given below trace back to one sample, sequenced in a study of T cell repertoires in cytomegalovirus infection. TCRdb recomputed calls from the reads with MiXCR, one row per CDR3 protein. This sample has some 700,000 distinct CDR3 sequences, with around 31% found just once. The antigens of these receptors remain unknown. The input for sequencing was cultured PBMCs, taken from culture after CMV antigen stimulation. The receptors shown here come from a human donor in good health (CMV status not recorded). Some clones in this sample may be carry-over from other donors' samples.

The chain employs TRBV19 and TRBJ2-3; D remains unclear. Looked up from germline, CDR1 is LNHDA and CDR2 is SQIVND (reference sequence). V was pared by 3 bases and J by 2 bases, with 9 bases between. CDR3 length equals 14 residues. Written as DNA, the CDR3 is TGTGCCAGTAGTATGGGATCGTTCACAGATACGCAGTATTTT. Translated, it gives CASSMGSFTDTQYF.

This clonotype was recorded at least ten times. V usage is TRBV7-2 and J usage is TRBJ2-5; D is unresolved. The CDR3 contains 13 residues. The germline V gene has CDR1 SGHTA and CDR2 FQGNSA. Trimming cost V 1 base and J 9 bases, with 12 bases left between them. The CDR3 here is CASSLDGPRAQYF. CDR3 nucleotides: TGTGCCAGCAGCTTAGATGGTCCAAGGGCCCAGTACTTC.

The chain combines TRBV7-8 with TRBJ1-5; the match to TRBD1 covers 7 bases. With V trimmed by 3 bases and J by 3 bases, 8 bases remained unmatched. The CDR3 runs to 16 residues. Germline V lookup: CDR1 SGHVS, CDR2 FQNEAQ. The CDR3 DNA is TGTGCCAGCAGCTTGAACCCGGGACAGTACAATCAGCCCCAGCATTTT. Translated: CASSLNPGQYNQPQHF.

Only a few counts were recorded for this clonotype. The chain uses TRBV6-1 and TRBJ1-6; 7 bases agree with TRBD1. Germline V lookup: CDR1 MNHNS, CDR2 SASEGT. Trimming cost V 4 bases and J 1 base; bases outside gene matches: 10. The CDR3 spans 18 residues. CDR3 nucleotides: TGTGCCAGCAGTGCTAACAGGGGAAGGTTGTCCTATAATTCACCCCTCCACTTT. Its protein product is CASSANRGRLSYNSPLHF.

The chain combines TRBV2 with TRBJ1-2; tentative D call: TRBD1 (6 bases). Trimming stripped 10 bases from V and 8 bases from J, with 23 bases between. Germline V gene data show CDR1 as SNHLY and CDR2 as FYNNEI. This CDR3 is built from 14 residues. CDR3: CATTREQGERGYTF. The CDR3 coding sequence is TGTGCCACCACCCGAGAACAGGGAGAGCGGGGCTACACCTTC.

This chain links TRBV6-2 or TRBV6-3 with TRBJ2-1, with 11 bases identical to TRBD2. The germline gives CDR1 MNHEY, CDR2 SVGEGT. The CDR3 consists of 17 residues. V lost 5 bases and J lost 9; bases outside the gene matches: 15. In nucleotides, the CDR3 is TGTGCCAGCAGTACGCCCCTGAGACTAGCGGGGATTGGTGAGCAGTTCTTC. This sequence encodes CASSTPLRLAGIGEQFF.

The chain combines TRBV6-5 with TRBJ1-1; D remains unclear. Deletions cut 6 bases from V and 4 bases from J, with 9 bases between. The CDR3 is 12 residues long. CDR1 and CDR2 from the germline V gene are MNHEY and SVGAGI. The chain's CDR3 is CASSRRSTEAFF. As DNA, the CDR3 is TGTGCCAGCAGCCGGAGGAGCACTGAAGCTTTCTTT.

This clonotype has a handful of counts. V usage is TRBV7-3 and J usage is TRBJ1-5; D is undetermined. CDR3 length equals 16 residues. Trimming pared 4 bases from V and 0 bases from J, leaving 13 bases between. Germline CDR1 SGHTA, CDR2 FQGTGA. The CDR3 reads CASSSARTYSNQPQHF. The CDR3 DNA sequence: TGTGCCAGCAGCTCAGCCCGCACATATAGCAATCAGCCCCAGCATTTT.

This clonotype was seen a few times. The chain joins TRBV5-6 to TRBJ2-2; D is perhaps TRBD1 (6 bases). This CDR3 contains 16 residues. The germline CDR1 and CDR2 sequences are SGHDT and YYEEEE. The V gene lost 0 bases and the J gene lost 4 bases, with 13 bases spanning the gap. CDR3 DNA sequence: TGTGCCAGCAGCTTGGTATCAGGGGCGGGCACCGGGGAGCTGTTTTTT. This codes for CASSLVSGAGTGELFF.